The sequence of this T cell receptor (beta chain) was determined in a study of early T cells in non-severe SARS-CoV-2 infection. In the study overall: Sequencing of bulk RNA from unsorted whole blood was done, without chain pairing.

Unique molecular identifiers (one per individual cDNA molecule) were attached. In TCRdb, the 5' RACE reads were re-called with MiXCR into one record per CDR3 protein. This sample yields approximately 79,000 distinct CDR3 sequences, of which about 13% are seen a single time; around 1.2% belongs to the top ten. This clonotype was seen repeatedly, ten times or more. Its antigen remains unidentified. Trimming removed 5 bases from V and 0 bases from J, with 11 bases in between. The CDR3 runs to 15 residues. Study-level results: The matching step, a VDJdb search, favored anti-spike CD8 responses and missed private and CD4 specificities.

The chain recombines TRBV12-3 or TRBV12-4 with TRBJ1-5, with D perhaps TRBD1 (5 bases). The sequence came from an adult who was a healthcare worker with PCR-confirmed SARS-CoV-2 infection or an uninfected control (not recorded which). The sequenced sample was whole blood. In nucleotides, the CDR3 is TGTGCCAGCAGTGGGGACGGAGTTAGCAATCAGCCCCAGCATTTT. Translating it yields CASSGDGVSNQPQHF.